This TCR beta chain was observed in a study of molecular identifiers for immune sequencing clone quantification. TCRdb reprocessed the PCR reads with MiXCR, giving one entry per CDR3 protein. The data contain 60,000 to 80,000 distinct CDR3 sequences, under 20% of them singletons. Germline assignment: CDR1 SGDLS and CDR2 YYNGEE. The CDR3 has 14 residues. Comment on this clonotype: This clone may be a read error of a much larger clone one base away.

Material: naive CD8+ T cells from blood, with Jurkat cell RNA spiked in. Subset described: FACS-sorted CD8+CD4-CCR7+CD45RA+ naive T cells. This clonotype was obtained from a human donor in good health. Some libraries in this study had Jurkat cell RNA spiked in. V and J are TRBV9 and TRBJ2-7; D could derive from TRBD1 or TRBD2 (6 bases each). CDR3 region: CASSVGGPLYEQHF. Here the CDR3 DNA reads TGTGCCAGCAGCGTGGGGGGCCCCCTCTACGAGCAGCACTTC.